These T cell receptor beta chains were read from a single sample in a study of shared clonotypes between healthy human individuals. Clones were read by immunoSEQ multiplex PCR, and TCRdb kept only the in-frame ones, dropping some. The data show millions of clones, roughly 94% seen once. Material: naive CD8+ T cells sorted from blood. Every receptor here comes from a man aged 18 to 35 in good health. Both conserved end residues are part of each CDR3. The D gene is left open where the match is weak. Clone size is not always given. Where it is, it says once, few, many or a class for expanded clones.

d_gene: -; j_gene: TRBJ2-2; v_gene: TRBV7-7; abundance: once; CDR3aa: CASSLDPNTGELFF; CDR3nt: TGTGCTAGCAGCTTAGATCCGAACACCGGGGAGCTGTTTTTT
d_gene: -; j_gene: TRBJ2-4; v_gene: TRBV6-6; abundance: -; CDR3aa: CATQDGNIQYF; CDR3nt: TGTGCCACCCAGGACGGAAACATTCAGTACTTC
d_gene: -; j_gene: TRBJ1-1; v_gene: TRBV18; abundance: -; CDR3aa: CASSPGGGDTEAFF; CDR3nt: TGTGCCAGCTCTCCGGGAGGGGGGGACACTGAAGCTTTCTTT
d_gene: -; j_gene: TRBJ2-7; v_gene: TRBV9; abundance: -; CDR3aa: CASGGLRNHYEQYF; CDR3nt: TGTGCCAGCGGGGGGCTGCGCAATCACTACGAGCAGTACTTC
d_gene: TRBD2; j_gene: TRBJ2-7; v_gene: TRBV29-1; abundance: -; CDR3aa: CSVETVSGGASYEQYF; CDR3nt: TGCAGCGTTGAAACCGTTAGCGGGGGGGCTTCCTACGAGCAGTACTTC
d_gene: TRBD1; j_gene: TRBJ1-1; v_gene: TRBV5-1; abundance: -; CDR3aa: CASSPGQGRTEAFF; CDR3nt: TGCGCCAGCAGCCCCGGACAGGGCCGCACTGAAGCTTTCTTT
d_gene: TRBD2; j_gene: TRBJ2-2; v_gene: TRBV19; abundance: once; CDR3aa: CASSIVAGESGELFF; CDR3nt: TGTGCCAGTAGTATAGTAGCGGGAGAGTCCGGGGAGCTGTTTTTT
d_gene: -; j_gene: TRBJ2-7; v_gene: TRBV27; abundance: -; CDR3aa: CASTTLGGTGFHEQYF; CDR3nt: TGTGCCAGCACTACATTGGGAGGCACAGGGTTCCACGAGCAGTACTTC
d_gene: -; j_gene: TRBJ2-7; v_gene: TRBV27; abundance: -; CDR3aa: CASRLRGSYEQYF; CDR3nt: TGTGCCAGCAGGCTAAGGGGCTCCTACGAGCAGTACTTC
d_gene: -; j_gene: TRBJ1-3; v_gene: TRBV5-1; abundance: -; CDR3aa: CASSFGSSGNTIYF; CDR3nt: TGCGCCAGCAGCTTCGGGTCGTCTGGAAACACCATATATTTT
d_gene: -; j_gene: TRBJ1-1; v_gene: TRBV27; abundance: -; CDR3aa: CASSRRNTEAFF; CDR3nt: TGTGCCAGCAGTCGACGGAACACTGAAGCTTTCTTT
d_gene: -; j_gene: TRBJ2-7; v_gene: TRBV4-1; abundance: -; CDR3aa: CASSQKTINYEQYF; CDR3nt: TGCGCCAGCAGCCAAAAGACAATAAACTACGAGCAGTACTTC
d_gene: -; j_gene: TRBJ2-7; v_gene: TRBV29-1; abundance: -; CDR3aa: CSAEGNRDEQYF; CDR3nt: TGCAGCGCCGAAGGTAATCGGGACGAGCAGTACTTC
d_gene: -; j_gene: TRBJ2-7; v_gene: TRBV27; abundance: -; CDR3aa: CASSFGREISYEQYF; CDR3nt: TGTGCCAGCAGTTTTGGCAGGGAGATATCCTACGAGCAGTACTTC
d_gene: -; j_gene: TRBJ1-1; v_gene: TRBV2; abundance: -; CDR3aa: CASSEEGISPEAFF; CDR3nt: TGTGCCAGCAGTGAAGAGGGAATATCCCCTGAAGCTTTCTTT
d_gene: TRBD1; j_gene: TRBJ1-5; v_gene: TRBV5-4; abundance: -; CDR3aa: CASSSDRGSQPQHF; CDR3nt: TGTGCCAGCAGCTCGGACAGGGGGTCTCAGCCCCAGCATTTT
d_gene: -; j_gene: TRBJ2-3; v_gene: TRBV13; abundance: -; CDR3aa: CASSLRASTDTQYF; CDR3nt: TGTGCCAGCAGCTTAAGGGCGAGCACAGATACGCAGTATTTT
d_gene: -; j_gene: TRBJ2-5; v_gene: TRBV7-8; abundance: -; CDR3aa: CASSLVWGQETQYF; CDR3nt: TGTGCCAGCAGCTTAGTTTGGGGCCAAGAGACCCAGTACTTC
d_gene: -; j_gene: TRBJ1-2; v_gene: TRBV19; abundance: -; CDR3aa: CASSIDLEDHGYTF; CDR3nt: TGTGCCAGTAGTATAGATCTGGAGGATCATGGCTACACCTTC
d_gene: TRBD2; j_gene: TRBJ2-2; v_gene: TRBV27; abundance: -; CDR3aa: CASSSGTRYTGELFF; CDR3nt: TGTGCCAGCAGTTCCGGGACTAGATATACCGGGGAGCTGTTTTTT
d_gene: -; j_gene: TRBJ2-5; v_gene: TRBV13; abundance: -; CDR3aa: CASSWEVVGETQYF; CDR3nt: TGTGCCAGCAGCTGGGAGGTGGTAGGAGAGACCCAGTACTTC
d_gene: -; j_gene: TRBJ2-4; v_gene: TRBV7-8; abundance: -; CDR3aa: CASSLSWDTENIQYF; CDR3nt: TGTGCCAGCAGCTTAAGTTGGGACACCGAAAACATTCAGTACTTC
d_gene: -; j_gene: TRBJ2-7; v_gene: TRBV10-2; abundance: -; CDR3aa: CASSEVHEQYF; CDR3nt: TGCGCCAGCAGTGAGGTACACGAGCAGTACTTC
d_gene: -; j_gene: TRBJ2-7; v_gene: TRBV6-1; abundance: -; CDR3aa: CASRELGGGHSYEQYF; CDR3nt: TGTGCCAGCAGAGAATTGGGCGGGGGACATTCCTACGAGCAGTACTTC
d_gene: TRBD2; j_gene: TRBJ2-1; v_gene: TRBV13; abundance: -; CDR3aa: CASSLEGLSSYNEQFF; CDR3nt: TGTGCCAGCAGCTTAGAGGGACTATCCTCCTACAATGAGCAGTTCTTC
d_gene: -; j_gene: TRBJ2-5; v_gene: TRBV11-2; abundance: -; CDR3aa: CASSLADQETQYF; CDR3nt: TGTGCCAGCAGCTTAGCAGACCAAGAGACCCAGTACTTC
d_gene: -; j_gene: TRBJ2-3; v_gene: TRBV5-1; abundance: -; CDR3aa: CASSLGSSLEDTQYF; CDR3nt: TGCGCCAGCAGCTTGGGGTCGTCCCTCGAAGATACGCAGTATTTT
d_gene: -; j_gene: TRBJ1-1; v_gene: TRBV7-9; abundance: -; CDR3aa: CASSWSGGTEAFF; CDR3nt: TGTGCCAGCTCATGGAGCGGGGGGACTGAAGCTTTCTTT
d_gene: TRBD1; j_gene: TRBJ2-1; v_gene: TRBV27; abundance: -; CDR3aa: CASSPGGFYNEQFF; CDR3nt: TGTGCCAGCAGTCCAGGGGGTTTCTACAATGAGCAGTTCTTC
d_gene: TRBD1; j_gene: TRBJ2-7; v_gene: TRBV9; abundance: -; CDR3aa: CASSVGQGANYPYEQYF; CDR3nt: TGTGCCAGCAGCGTAGGGCAGGGGGCCAACTACCCCTACGAGCAGTACTTC
d_gene: -; j_gene: TRBJ1-2; v_gene: TRBV19; abundance: -; CDR3aa: CASSMSPLNYGYTF; CDR3nt: TGTGCCAGTAGTATGTCCCCTCTTAACTATGGCTACACCTTC
d_gene: -; j_gene: TRBJ2-1; v_gene: TRBV27; abundance: -; CDR3aa: CASSYNYNEQFF; CDR3nt: TGTGCCAGCAGTTATAATTACAATGAGCAGTTCTTC
d_gene: TRBD2; j_gene: TRBJ2-1; v_gene: TRBV10-3; abundance: -; CDR3aa: CAISDRLAGVLEQFF; CDR3nt: TGTGCCATCAGTGATAGGCTAGCGGGAGTTCTTGAGCAGTTCTTC
d_gene: -; j_gene: TRBJ2-3; v_gene: TRBV4-1; abundance: -; CDR3aa: CASSQRLLTDTQYF; CDR3nt: TGCGCCAGCAGCCAGAGGCTGCTCACAGATACGCAGTATTTT
d_gene: -; j_gene: TRBJ2-2; v_gene: TRBV9; abundance: once; CDR3aa: CASNGNTGELFF; CDR3nt: TGTGCCAGCAACGGGAACACCGGGGAGCTGTTTTTT
d_gene: TRBD1; j_gene: TRBJ2-7; v_gene: TRBV5-4; abundance: -; CDR3aa: CASSSPDRVGRWGTYEQYF; CDR3nt: TGTGCCAGCAGCTCCCCGGACAGGGTAGGGCGGTGGGGAACTTACGAGCAGTACTTC
d_gene: TRBD1; j_gene: TRBJ2-2; v_gene: TRBV6-5; abundance: -; CDR3aa: CASSSGTVNTGELFF; CDR3nt: TGTGCCAGCAGCTCCGGGACAGTAAACACCGGGGAGCTGTTTTTT
d_gene: -; j_gene: TRBJ2-7; v_gene: TRBV5-6; abundance: -; CDR3aa: CASSYSGVEQYF; CDR3nt: TGTGCCAGCAGCTATTCAGGGGTCGAGCAGTACTTC
d_gene: TRBD1; j_gene: TRBJ2-7; v_gene: TRBV6-5; abundance: -; CDR3aa: CASSYGTGGEQYF; CDR3nt: TGTGCCAGCAGTTACGGGACAGGGGGCGAGCAGTACTTC
d_gene: TRBD1; j_gene: TRBJ2-1; v_gene: TRBV10-1; abundance: -; CDR3aa: CASGQGAPYNEQFF; CDR3nt: TGCGCCAGCGGACAGGGGGCGCCCTACAATGAGCAGTTCTTC
d_gene: TRBD1; j_gene: TRBJ2-2; v_gene: TRBV30; abundance: -; CDR3aa: CAWTPSGTGAGELFF; CDR3nt: TGTGCCTGGACCCCCTCCGGGACAGGTGCCGGGGAGCTGTTTTTT